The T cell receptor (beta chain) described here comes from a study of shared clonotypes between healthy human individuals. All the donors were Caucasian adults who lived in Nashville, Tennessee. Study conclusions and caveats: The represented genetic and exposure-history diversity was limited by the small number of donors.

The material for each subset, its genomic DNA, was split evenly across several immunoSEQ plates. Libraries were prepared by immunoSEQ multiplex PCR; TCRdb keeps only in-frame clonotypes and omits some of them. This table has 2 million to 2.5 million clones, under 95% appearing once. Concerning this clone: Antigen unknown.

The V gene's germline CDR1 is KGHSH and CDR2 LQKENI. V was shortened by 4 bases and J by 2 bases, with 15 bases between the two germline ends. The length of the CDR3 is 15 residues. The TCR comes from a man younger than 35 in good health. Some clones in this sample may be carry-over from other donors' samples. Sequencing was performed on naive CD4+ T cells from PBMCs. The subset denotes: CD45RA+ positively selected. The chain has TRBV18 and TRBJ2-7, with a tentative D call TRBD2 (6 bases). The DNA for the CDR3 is TGTGCCAGCTCACTCGCGGGGTTCGACCCCTACGAGCAGTACTTC. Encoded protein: CASSLAGFDPYEQYF.